The 10 T cell receptor beta chains below come from one sample, sequenced in a study of Ad26.COV2.S vaccination and SARS-CoV-2 variants. Method: immunoSEQ multiplex PCR; TCRdb's copy keeps in-frame clones and lacks some. Altogether about 410,000 clones are present, around 93% being singletons, with the ten largest covering more than 1.5%. Treatment denoted: roughly 19 received Ad26.COV2.S at low or high dose, single or two shots; about 5 received placebo; per-sample allocation not given. Specimens were obtained on day 63 following the first vaccine or placebo injection. This specimen consisted of peripheral blood, obtained in a trial of Ad26.COV2.S vaccine versus placebo. The source of these receptors is a person aged 18-60 years who received the Ad26.COV2.S COVID-19 vaccine or a placebo.

The rearrangement joins TRBV29-1 to TRBJ2-5; tentatively, D is TRBD1 (6 bases). The length of the CDR3 is 13 residues. Germline V gives CDR1 SQVTM, CDR2 ANQGSEA. V dropped 6 bases and J dropped 2 bases, with 13 bases sitting between them. DNA for the CDR3: TGCAGCGTCGCAACAGGGCGGCAAGAGACCCAGTACTTC. Residues: CSVATGRQETQYF.

The CDR3 DNA reads as TGTGCCAGCAGCTCATCCGGGTTAAGCACTGAAGCTTTCTTT. Translation gives CASSSSGLSTEAFF. This rearrangement joins TRBV11-3 to TRBJ1-1; no definite D call. Germline CDR1 reads SGHNT; CDR2 reads YENEEA. V was shortened by 4 bases and J by 4 bases, with 13 bases between the two germline ends. CDR3 length equals 14 residues.

The gene calls are TRBV6-5 and TRBJ1-4; D might be TRBD1 (5 bases). The CDR3 extends over 15 amino acids. Looked up from germline, CDR1 is MNHEY and CDR2 is SVGAGI. V was trimmed by 6 bases and J by 7 bases, leaving 18 bases between them. In DNA, the CDR3 is TGTGCCAGCAGGCCCCAGGGAAGGGGCGGTGAAAAACTGTTTTTT. Protein sequence: CASRPQGRGGEKLFF.

The chain carries TRBV4-3 and TRBJ1-2, with TRBD1 identical over 8 bases. Trimming removed 2 bases from V and 4 bases from J; junction bases left unmatched: 12. CDR3 length: 17 residues. The germline V gene encodes CDR1 LGHNA and CDR2 YSLEER. Here the CDR3 reads CASSQYSVRTGPYGYTF. CDR3 coding DNA: TGCGCCAGCAGCCAATATTCCGTACGGACAGGGCCCTATGGCTACACCTTC.

The chain couples TRBV3-1 (or the pseudogene TRBV3-2) to TRBJ2-7, with D maybe TRBD2 (5 bases). The CDR3 contains 15 residues. V shed 5 bases and J shed 3 bases, with 17 bases lying between them. Germline-derived CDR1 and CDR2 are LGHDT and YNNKEL (reference sequence). The CDR3 coding sequence is TGTGCCAGCAGCTCGCACCCGGGCGGGCACTACGAGCAGTACTTC. Protein: CASSSHPGGHYEQYF.

V gene TRBV19 combines with J gene TRBJ2-7; 12 bases are shared with TRBD1. The V segment lost 1 base and the J segment 6 bases; nucleotides outside the gene matches: 10. CDR1 and CDR2 (germline): LNHDA, SQIVND (reference sequence). The CDR3 runs to 17 residues. The DNA of the CDR3 is TGTGCCAGTAGTATAGGAGGGACAGGGGGCAAGACGGGCGAGCAGTACTTC. Translation gives CASSIGGTGGKTGEQYF.

The rearrangement links TRBV28 to TRBJ2-7; TRBD2 agrees at 12 bases. Germline V lookup: CDR1 MDHEN, CDR2 SYDVKM. This CDR3 has 13 residues. The trim removed 6 bases at V and 7 bases at J, leaving 4 bases unmatched. This chain's CDR3 is CASSQGLAGEQYF. CDR3 coding DNA: TGTGCCAGCAGCCAGGGACTAGCGGGTGAGCAGTACTTC.

The chain couples TRBV24-1 to TRBJ2-7; D unclear. The CDR3 runs 12 residues. From germline, CDR1 is KGHDR and CDR2 SFDVKD. V was clipped by 4 bases and J by 6 bases, with 9 bases between them. The CDR3 nucleotides read TGTGCCACCAGTGACTCGGGTTCCGAGCAGTACTTC. Residues: CATSDSGSEQYF.

The rearrangement links TRBV7-2 to TRBJ1-2, with TRBD1 matching over 8 bases. Losses at the gene ends were 4 bases for V and 0 bases for J; bases not matched to a gene: 16. This CDR3 is 19 amino acids long. CDR1 is SGHTA and CDR2 is FQGNSA in the germline V gene. CDR3 coding DNA: TGTGCCAGCAGCTCCCGTGCGAGTCCACAGGGGGTCTCTAACTATGGCTACACCTTC. Translating it yields CASSSRASPQGVSNYGYTF.

This clone was observed a single time. The genes are TRBV4-3 and TRBJ1-2; the D gene is possibly TRBD1 (5 bases). Germline-derived CDR1 and CDR2 are LGHNA and YSLEER. The germline V and J ends were trimmed by 1 base and 5 bases, with 8 bases remaining between them. The CDR3 has 13 amino acids. The CDR3 sequence: CASSQAGTYGYTF. CDR3 in DNA: TGCGCCAGCAGCCAAGCCGGGACGTATGGCTACACCTTC.